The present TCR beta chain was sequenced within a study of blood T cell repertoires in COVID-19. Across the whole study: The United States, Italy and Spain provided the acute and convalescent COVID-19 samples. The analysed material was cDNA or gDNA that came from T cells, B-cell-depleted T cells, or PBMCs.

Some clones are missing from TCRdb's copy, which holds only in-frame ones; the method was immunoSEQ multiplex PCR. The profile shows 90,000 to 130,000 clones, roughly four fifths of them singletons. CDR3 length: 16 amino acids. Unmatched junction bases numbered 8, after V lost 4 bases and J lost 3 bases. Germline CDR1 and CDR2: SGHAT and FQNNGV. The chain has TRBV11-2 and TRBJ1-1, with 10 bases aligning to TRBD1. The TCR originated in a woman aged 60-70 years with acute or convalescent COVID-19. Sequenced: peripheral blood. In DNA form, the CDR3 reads TGTGCCAGCAGCTGGGATAGTGGACAGGGGGACACTGAAGCTTTCTTT. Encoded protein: CASSWDSGQGDTEAFF.